This T cell receptor (beta chain) is drawn from a study of T-cell memory formation after mild COVID-19. The wider study: Largely, TCR clusters stayed within a single donor.

A remark on this clonotype: What it binds is unknown.

Study conclusions and caveats: Clones that contracted from day 15 to 85 were balanced CD4/CD8, while later expanders leaned CD4+. Pre-infection memory already had some responding clones, implying cross-reactive memory joined.

The CDR3 consists of 14 residues. V was clipped by 2 bases and J by 7 bases; unmatched bases: 7. CDR1 and CDR2 (germline): SGHTA, FQGNSA. TCR alpha and TCR beta cDNA libraries carrying sample barcodes and UMIs came from 5'RACE with constant-segment primers. TCRdb itself ran the 5' RACE reads through MiXCR, one entry per CDR3 protein. This table has roughly 250,000 distinct CDR3 sequences, 15% to 20% appearing once. Sequencing was done on a sample of PBMCs or a T cell subset sorted from them (not recorded which). J is TRBJ1-2 and V is TRBV7-2, with 7 bases fitting TRBD1. This TCR derives from a man aged 18 to 29 who had mild COVID-19 (a few samples of this study predate the infection). Cell type and time point are not known. CDR3 loop: CASSLKPSGGGYTF. Written as DNA, the CDR3 is TGTGCCAGCAGCTTAAAACCATCAGGGGGTGGCTACACCTTC. The whole variable domain, remainder taken from reference TRBV7-2 and TRBJ1-2, is GAGVSQSPSNKVTEKGKDVELRCDPISGHTALYWYRQSLGQGLEFLIYFQGNSAPDKSGLPSDRFSAERTGGSVSTLTIQRTQQEDSAVYLCASSLKPSGGGYTFGSGTRLTVV.